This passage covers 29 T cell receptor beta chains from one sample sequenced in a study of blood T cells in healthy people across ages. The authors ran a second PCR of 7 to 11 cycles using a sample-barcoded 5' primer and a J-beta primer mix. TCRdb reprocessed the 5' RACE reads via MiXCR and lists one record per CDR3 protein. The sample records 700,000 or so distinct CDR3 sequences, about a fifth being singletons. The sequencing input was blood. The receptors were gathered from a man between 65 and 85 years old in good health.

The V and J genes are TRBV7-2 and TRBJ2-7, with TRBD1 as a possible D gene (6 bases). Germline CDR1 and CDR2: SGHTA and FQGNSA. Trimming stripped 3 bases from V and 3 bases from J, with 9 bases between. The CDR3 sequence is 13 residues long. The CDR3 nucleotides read TGTGCCAGCAGCTTCCTACAGGGCTACGAGCAGTACTTC. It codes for CASSFLQGYEQYF. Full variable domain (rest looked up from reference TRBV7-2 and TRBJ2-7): GAGVSQSPSNKVTEKGKDVELRCDPISGHTALYWYRQSLGQGLEFLIYFQGNSAPDKSGLPSDRFSAERTGGSVSTLTIQRTQQEDSAVYLCASSFLQGYEQYFGPGTRLTVT.

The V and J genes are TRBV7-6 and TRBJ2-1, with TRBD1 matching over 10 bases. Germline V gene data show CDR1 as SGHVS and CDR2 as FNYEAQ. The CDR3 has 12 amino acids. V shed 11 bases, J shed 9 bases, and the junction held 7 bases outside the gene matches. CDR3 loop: CASGTGATEQFF. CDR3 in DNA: TGTGCCTCGGGGACAGGGGCGACTGAGCAGTTCTTC.

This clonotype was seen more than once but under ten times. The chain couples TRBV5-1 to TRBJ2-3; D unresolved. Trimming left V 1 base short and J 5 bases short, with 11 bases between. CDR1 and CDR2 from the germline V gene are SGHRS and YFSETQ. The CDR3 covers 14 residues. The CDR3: CASSLIGSQDTQYF. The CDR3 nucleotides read TGCGCCAGCAGCTTGATCGGTAGTCAAGATACGCAGTATTTT.

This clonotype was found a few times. In DNA form, the CDR3 reads TGCGCCAGCAGTCCGGGGGCCGTGAGTACTGAAGCTTTCTTT. Residues: CASSPGAVSTEAFF. J is TRBJ1-1 and V is TRBV5-1, with D possibly matching TRBD1 (6 bases). The V and J ends lost 5 bases and 5 bases respectively, with 16 bases between them. The germline gives CDR1 SGHRS, CDR2 YFSETQ. The CDR3 runs 14 residues.

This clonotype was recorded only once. The CDR3 here is CASRRGGLYEQYF. The CDR3 bases are TGTGCCAGCAGACGGGGGGGACTCTACGAGCAGTACTTC. The rearrangement links TRBV7-9 to TRBJ2-5; 8 positions match TRBD2. TRBJ2-7 matches the DNA end more closely, so the J call is doubtful. The CDR3 sequence is 13 residues long. Germline CDR1 reads SEHNR; CDR2 reads FQNEAQ (reference sequence).

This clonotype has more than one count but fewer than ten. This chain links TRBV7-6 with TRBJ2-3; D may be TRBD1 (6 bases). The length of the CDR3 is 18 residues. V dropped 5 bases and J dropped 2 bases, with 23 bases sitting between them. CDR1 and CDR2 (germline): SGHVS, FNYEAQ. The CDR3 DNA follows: TGTGCCAGCAGCCCCCTGATCGCACAGGGTTGGACCACAGATACGCAGTATTTT. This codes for CASSPLIAQGWTTDTQYF.

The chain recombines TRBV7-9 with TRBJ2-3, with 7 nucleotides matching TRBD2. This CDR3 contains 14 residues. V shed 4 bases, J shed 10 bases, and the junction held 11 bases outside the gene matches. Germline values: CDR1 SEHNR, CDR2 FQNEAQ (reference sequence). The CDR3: CASSSTSKVTPQYF. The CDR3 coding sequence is TGTGCCAGCAGCTCGACTAGCAAAGTGACACCGCAGTATTTT.

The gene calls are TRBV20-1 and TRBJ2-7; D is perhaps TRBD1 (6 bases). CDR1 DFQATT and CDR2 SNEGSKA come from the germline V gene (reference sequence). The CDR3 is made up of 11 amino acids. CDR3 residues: CSAGTGFEQCV. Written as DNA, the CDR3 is TGCAGTGCGGGTACAGGGTTCGAGCAGTGCGTC.

This CDR3 reads CASSLRGAGYGYTF. DNA of the CDR3: TGTGCCAGCAGCTTGCGGGGGGCAGGCTATGGCTACACCTTC. The V and J genes are TRBV5-6 and TRBJ1-2; maybe TRBD1 (6 bases). The germline gives CDR1 SGHDT, CDR2 YYEEEE. This CDR3 has 14 amino acids. V was trimmed by 1 base and J by 4 bases, leaving 11 bases between them.

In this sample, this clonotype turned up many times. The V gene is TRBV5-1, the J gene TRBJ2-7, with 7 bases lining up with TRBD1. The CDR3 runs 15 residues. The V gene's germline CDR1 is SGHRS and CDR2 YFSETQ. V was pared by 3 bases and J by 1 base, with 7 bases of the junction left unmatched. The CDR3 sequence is CASSYLGTESYEQYF. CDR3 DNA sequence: TGCGCCAGCAGCTATCTGGGGACAGAGTCCTACGAGCAGTACTTC.

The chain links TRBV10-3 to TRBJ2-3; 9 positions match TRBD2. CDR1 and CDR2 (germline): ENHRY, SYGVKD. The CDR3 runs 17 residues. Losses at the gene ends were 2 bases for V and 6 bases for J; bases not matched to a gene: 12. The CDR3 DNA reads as TGTGCCATCAGTGAGGGATTGACGGCGGGGGGGCTCGATACGCAGTATTTT. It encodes CAISEGLTAGGLDTQYF.

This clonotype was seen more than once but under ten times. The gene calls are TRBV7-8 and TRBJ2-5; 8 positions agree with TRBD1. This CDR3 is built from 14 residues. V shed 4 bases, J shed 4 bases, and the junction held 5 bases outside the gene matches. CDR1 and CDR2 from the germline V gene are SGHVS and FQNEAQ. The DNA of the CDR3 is TGTGCCAGCAGCTCAAGACAGGGGAGAGAGACCCAGTACTTC. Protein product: CASSSRQGRETQYF.

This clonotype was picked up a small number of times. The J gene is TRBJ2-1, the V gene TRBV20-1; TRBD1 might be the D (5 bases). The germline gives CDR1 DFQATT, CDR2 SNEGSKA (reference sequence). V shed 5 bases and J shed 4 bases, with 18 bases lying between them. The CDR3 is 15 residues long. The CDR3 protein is CSAAPLPRAYNEQFF. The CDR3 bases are TGCAGTGCTGCCCCGCTACCCAGGGCTTACAATGAGCAGTTCTTC.

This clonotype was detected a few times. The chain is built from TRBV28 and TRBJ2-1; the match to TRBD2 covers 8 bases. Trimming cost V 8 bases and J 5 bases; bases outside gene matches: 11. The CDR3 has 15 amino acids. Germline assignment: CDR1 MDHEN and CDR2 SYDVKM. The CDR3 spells CASGLSGEFDNEQFF. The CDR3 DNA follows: TGTGCCAGCGGACTTAGCGGGGAATTCGACAATGAGCAGTTCTTC.

The DNA for the CDR3 is TGTGCCAGCAGCTTAGTGGGACTAGGTGATGAGCAGTTCTTC. Its protein product is CASSLVGLGDEQFF. V is TRBV7-9 and J is TRBJ2-1, with 8 bases fitting TRBD2. Losses at the gene ends were 1 base for V and 8 bases for J; bases not matched to a gene: 4. This CDR3 contains 14 residues. Germline-derived CDR1 and CDR2 are SEHNR and FQNEAQ (reference sequence).

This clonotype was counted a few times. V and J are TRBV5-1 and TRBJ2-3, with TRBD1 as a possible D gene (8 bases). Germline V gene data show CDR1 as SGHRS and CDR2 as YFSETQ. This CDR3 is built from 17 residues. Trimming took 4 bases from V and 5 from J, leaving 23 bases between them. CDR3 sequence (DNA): TGCGCCAGCAGCCCCGGACAGGGAGGGTTTTTTAAAGATACGCAGTATTTT. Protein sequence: CASSPGQGGFFKDTQYF.

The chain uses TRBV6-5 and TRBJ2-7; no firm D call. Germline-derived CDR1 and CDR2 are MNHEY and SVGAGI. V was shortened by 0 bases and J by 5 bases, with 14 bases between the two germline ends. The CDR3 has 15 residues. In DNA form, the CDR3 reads TGTGCCAGCAGTTACTCGAGCCAGGAGTCCCACGAGCAGTACTTC. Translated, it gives CASSYSSQESHEQYF.

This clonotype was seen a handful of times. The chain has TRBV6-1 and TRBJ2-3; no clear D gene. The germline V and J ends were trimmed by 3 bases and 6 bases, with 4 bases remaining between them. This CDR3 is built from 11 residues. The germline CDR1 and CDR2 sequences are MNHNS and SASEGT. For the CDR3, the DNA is TGTGCCAGCAGTGACCTTGATACGCAGTATTTT. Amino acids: CASSDLDTQYF.

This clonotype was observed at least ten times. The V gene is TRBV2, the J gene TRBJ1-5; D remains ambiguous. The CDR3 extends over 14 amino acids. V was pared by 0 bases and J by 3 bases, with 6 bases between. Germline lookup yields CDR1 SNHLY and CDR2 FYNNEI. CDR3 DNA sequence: TGTGCCAGCAGTGAAGCTGCGAACAATCAGCCCCAGCATTTT. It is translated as CASSEAANNQPQHF. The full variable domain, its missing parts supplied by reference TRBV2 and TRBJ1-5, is EPEVTQTPSHQVTQMGQEVILRCVPISNHLYFYWYRQILGQKVEFLVSFYNNEISEKSEIFDDQFSVERPDGSNFTLKIRSTKLEDSAMYFCASSEAANNQPQHFGDGTRLSIL.

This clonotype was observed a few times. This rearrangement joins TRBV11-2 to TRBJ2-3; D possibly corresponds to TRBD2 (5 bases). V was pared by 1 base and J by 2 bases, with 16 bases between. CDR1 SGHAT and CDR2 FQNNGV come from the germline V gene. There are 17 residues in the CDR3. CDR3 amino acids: CASSLVRGGLHTDTQYF. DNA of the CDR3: TGTGCCAGCAGCTTAGTCCGGGGTGGGCTACACACAGATACGCAGTATTTT.

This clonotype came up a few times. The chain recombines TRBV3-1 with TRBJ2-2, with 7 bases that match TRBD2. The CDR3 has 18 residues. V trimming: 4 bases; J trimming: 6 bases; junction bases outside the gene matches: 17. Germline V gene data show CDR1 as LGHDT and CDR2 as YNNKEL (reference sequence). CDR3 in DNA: TGTGCCAGCAGCCGACAACCTTTAACTAGCGCTTCCCCCGGGGAGCTGTTTTTT. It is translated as CASSRQPLTSASPGELFF.

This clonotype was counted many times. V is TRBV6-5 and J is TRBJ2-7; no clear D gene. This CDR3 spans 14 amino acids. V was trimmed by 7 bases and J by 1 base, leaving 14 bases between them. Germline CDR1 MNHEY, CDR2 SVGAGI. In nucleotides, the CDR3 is TGTGCCAGCAATGCGGCACCACCTTCCTACGAGCAGTACTTC. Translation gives CASNAAPPSYEQYF.

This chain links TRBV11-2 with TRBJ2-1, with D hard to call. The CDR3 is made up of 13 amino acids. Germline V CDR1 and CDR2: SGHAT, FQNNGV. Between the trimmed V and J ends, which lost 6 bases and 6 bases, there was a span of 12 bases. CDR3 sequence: CASRQNQLNEQFF. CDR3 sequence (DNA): TGTGCCAGCAGACAAAATCAGCTCAATGAGCAGTTCTTC.

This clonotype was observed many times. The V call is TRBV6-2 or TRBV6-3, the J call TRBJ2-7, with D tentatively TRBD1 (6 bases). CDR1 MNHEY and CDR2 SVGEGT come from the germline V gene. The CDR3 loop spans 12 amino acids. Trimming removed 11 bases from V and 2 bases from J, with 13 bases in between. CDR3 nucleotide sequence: TGTGCCGTACCGGGACATACCTACGAGCAGTACGTC. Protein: CAVPGHTYEQYV.

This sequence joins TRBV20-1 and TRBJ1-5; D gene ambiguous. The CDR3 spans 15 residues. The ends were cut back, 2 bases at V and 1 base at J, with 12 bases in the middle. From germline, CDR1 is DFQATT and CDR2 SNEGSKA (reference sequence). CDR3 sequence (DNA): TGCAGTGCTAGACGTTCAACGGGGAGCAATCAGCCCCAGCATTTT. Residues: CSARRSTGSNQPQHF.

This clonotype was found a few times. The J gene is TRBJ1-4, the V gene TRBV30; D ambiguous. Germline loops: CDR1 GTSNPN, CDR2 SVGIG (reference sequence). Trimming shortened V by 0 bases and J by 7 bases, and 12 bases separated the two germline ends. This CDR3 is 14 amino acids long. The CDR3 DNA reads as TGTGCCTGGAGTGTACTGTATGGATTTGAAAAACTGTTTTTT. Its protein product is CAWSVLYGFEKLFF.

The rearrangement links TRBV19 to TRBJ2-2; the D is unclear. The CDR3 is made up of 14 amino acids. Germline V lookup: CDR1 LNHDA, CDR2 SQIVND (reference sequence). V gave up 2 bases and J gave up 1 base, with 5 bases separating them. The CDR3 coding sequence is TGTGCCAGTAGTATAAATGAGAACACCGGGGAGCTGTTTTTT. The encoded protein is CASSINENTGELFF.

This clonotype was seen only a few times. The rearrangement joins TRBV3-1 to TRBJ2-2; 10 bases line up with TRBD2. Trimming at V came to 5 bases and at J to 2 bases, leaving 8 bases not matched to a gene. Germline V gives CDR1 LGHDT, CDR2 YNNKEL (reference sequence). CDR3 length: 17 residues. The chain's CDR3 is CASSARERGGNTGELFF. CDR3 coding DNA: TGTGCCAGCAGCGCCCGTGAGCGGGGGGGAAACACCGGGGAGCTGTTTTTT.

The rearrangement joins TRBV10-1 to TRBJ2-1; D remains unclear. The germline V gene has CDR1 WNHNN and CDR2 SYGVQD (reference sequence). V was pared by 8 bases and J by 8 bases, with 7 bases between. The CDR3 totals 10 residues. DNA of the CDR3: TGCGCCAGCGGGGATGATGAGCAGTTCTTC. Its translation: CASGDDEQFF.